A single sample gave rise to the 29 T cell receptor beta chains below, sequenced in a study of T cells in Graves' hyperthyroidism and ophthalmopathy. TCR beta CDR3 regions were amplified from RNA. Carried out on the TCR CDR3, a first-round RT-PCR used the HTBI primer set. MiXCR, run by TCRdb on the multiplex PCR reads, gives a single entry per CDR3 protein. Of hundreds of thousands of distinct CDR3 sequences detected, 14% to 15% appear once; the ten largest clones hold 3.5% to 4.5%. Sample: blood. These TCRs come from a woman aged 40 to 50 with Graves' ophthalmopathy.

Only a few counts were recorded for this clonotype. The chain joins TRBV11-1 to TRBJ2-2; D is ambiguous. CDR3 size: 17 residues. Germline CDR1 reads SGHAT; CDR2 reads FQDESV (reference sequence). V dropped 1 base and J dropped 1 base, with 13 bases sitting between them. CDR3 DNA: TGTGCCAGCAGCTTAGGGCGTAAGCGAGAGAACACCGGGGAGCTGTTTTTT. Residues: CASSLGRKRENTGELFF.

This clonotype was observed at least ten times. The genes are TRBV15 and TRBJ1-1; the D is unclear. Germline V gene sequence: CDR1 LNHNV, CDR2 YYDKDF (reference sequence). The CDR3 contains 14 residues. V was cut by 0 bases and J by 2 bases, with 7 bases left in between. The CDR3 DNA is TGTGCCACCAGCAGAGATGCGGCTAACACTGAAGCTTTCTTT. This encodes CATSRDAANTEAFF.

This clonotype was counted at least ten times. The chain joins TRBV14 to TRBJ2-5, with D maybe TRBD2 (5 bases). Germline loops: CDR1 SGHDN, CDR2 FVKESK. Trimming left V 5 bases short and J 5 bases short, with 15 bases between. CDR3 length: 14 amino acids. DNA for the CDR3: TGTGCCAGCAGCTTACGGACTGTATCGGAGACCCAGTACTTC. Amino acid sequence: CASSLRTVSETQYF.

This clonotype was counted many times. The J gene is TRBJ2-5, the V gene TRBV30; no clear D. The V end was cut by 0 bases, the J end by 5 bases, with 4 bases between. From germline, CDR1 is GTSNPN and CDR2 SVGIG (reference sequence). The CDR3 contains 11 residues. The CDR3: CAWSVLETQYF. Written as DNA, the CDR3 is TGTGCCTGGAGTGTACTTGAGACCCAGTACTTC.

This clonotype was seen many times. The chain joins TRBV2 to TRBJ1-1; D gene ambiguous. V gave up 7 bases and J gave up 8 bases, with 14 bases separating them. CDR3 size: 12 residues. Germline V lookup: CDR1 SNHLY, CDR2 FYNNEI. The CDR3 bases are TGTGCCAGCACCAACTTCGGAGACGAAGCTTTCTTT. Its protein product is CASTNFGDEAFF.

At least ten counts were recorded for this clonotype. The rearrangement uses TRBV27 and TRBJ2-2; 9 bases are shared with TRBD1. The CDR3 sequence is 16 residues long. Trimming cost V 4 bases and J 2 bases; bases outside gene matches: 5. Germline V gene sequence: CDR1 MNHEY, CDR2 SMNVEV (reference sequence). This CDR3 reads CASSSRTGVNTGELFF. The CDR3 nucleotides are TGTGCCAGCAGTTCAAGGACAGGGGTTAACACCGGGGAGCTGTTTTTT.

CDR3 DNA: TGTGCCTGGAGTTTCAGGGCCGGGGAGCTGTTTTTT. Protein product: CAWSFRAGELFF. The rearrangement joins TRBV30 to TRBJ2-2, with D possibly TRBD1 on 5 matching bases. This CDR3 spans 12 amino acids. The germline gives CDR1 GTSNPN, CDR2 SVGIG (reference sequence). V lost 2 bases and J 6 bases, leaving 7 bases between the germline ends.

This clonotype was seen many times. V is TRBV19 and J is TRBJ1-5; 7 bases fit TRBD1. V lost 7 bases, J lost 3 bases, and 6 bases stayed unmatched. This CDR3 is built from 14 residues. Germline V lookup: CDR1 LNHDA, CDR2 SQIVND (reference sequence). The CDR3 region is CASTGQAHNQPQHF. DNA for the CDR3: TGTGCCAGTACTGGACAGGCCCACAATCAGCCCCAGCATTTT. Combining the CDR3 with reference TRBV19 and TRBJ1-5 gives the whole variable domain DGGITQSPKYLFRKEGQNVTLSCEQNLNHDAMYWYRQDPGQGLRLIYYSQIVNDFQKGDIAEGYSVSREKKESFPLTVTSAQKNPTAFYLCASTGQAHNQPQHFGDGTRLSIL.

The CDR3 DNA reads as TGTGCCAGCAGCATAGAAGCCGCGAACACTGAAGCTTTCTTT. It yields the protein CASSIEAANTEAFF. The genes are TRBV7-9 and TRBJ1-1, with D hard to call. Per germline, CDR1 SEHNR and CDR2 FQNEAQ (reference sequence). The CDR3 is 14 residues long. Trimming pared 5 bases from V and 1 base from J, leaving 11 bases between.

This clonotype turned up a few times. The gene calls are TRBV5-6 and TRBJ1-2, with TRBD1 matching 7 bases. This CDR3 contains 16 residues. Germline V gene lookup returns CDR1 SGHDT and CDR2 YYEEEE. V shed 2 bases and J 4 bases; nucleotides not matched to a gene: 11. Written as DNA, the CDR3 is TGTGCCAGCAGCTTAAGTAACCGGGACAGATTCTATGGCTACACCTTC. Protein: CASSLSNRDRFYGYTF.

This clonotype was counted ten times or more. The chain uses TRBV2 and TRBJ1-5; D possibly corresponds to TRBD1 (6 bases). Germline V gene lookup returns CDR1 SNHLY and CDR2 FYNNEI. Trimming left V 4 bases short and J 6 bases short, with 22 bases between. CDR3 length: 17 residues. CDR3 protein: CASSVHPEEGGAQPQHF. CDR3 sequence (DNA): TGTGCCAGCAGTGTCCACCCAGAGGAGGGGGGTGCTCAGCCCCAGCATTTT.

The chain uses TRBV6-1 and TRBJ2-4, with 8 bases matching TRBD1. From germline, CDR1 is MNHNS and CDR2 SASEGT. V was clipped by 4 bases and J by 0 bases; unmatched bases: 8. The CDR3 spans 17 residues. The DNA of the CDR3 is TGTGCCAGCAGTGCAGGGGGCCATTTGACAGCCAAAAACATTCAGTACTTC. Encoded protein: CASSAGGHLTAKNIQYF.

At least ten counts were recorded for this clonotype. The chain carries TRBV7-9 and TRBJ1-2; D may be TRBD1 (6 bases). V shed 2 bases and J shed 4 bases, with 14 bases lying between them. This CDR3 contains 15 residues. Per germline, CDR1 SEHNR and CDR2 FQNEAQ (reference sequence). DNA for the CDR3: TGTGCCAGCAGCTTAATGACAGGCGATTTCTATGGCTACACCTTC. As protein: CASSLMTGDFYGYTF.

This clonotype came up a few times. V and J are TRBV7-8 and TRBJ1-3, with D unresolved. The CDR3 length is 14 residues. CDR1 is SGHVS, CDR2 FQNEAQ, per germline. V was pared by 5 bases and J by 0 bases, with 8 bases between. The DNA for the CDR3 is TGTGCCAGCAGCCCAACTAGCTCTGGAAACACCATATATTTT. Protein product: CASSPTSSGNTIYF.

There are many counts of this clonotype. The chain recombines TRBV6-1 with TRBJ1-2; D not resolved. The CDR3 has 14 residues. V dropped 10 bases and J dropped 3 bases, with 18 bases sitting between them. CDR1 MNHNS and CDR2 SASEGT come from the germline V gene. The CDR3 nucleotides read TGTGCCATCTCTCGGGGAGGGCCTTACTATGGCTACACCTTC. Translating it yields CAISRGGPYYGYTF.

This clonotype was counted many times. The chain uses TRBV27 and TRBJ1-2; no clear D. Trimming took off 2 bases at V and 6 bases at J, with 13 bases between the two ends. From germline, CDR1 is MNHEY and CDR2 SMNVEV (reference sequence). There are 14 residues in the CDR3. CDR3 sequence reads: CASSLKLPTDGYTF. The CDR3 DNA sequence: TGTGCCAGCAGTTTAAAACTCCCCACGGATGGCTACACCTTC.

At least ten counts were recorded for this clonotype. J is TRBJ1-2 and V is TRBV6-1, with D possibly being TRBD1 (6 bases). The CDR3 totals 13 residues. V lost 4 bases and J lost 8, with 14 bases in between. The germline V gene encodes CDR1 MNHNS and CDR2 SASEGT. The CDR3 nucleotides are TGTGCCAGCAGTGGGGGGGCGATCGAAGGCTACACCTTC. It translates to CASSGGAIEGYTF.

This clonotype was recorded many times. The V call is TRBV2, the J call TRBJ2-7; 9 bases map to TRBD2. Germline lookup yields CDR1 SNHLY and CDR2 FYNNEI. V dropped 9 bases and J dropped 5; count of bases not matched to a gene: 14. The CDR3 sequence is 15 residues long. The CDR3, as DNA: TGTGCCAGATTCAAAAGAGCGGGAGGTTCTAACGAGCAGTACTTC. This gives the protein CARFKRAGGSNEQYF.

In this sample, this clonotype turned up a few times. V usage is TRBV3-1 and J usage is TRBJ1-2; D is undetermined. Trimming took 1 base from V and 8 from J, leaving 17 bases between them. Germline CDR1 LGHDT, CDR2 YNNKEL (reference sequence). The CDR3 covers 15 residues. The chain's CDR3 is CASSQVSGPLSGYTF. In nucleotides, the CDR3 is TGTGCCAGCAGCCAAGTATCAGGACCCCTATCCGGCTACACCTTC.

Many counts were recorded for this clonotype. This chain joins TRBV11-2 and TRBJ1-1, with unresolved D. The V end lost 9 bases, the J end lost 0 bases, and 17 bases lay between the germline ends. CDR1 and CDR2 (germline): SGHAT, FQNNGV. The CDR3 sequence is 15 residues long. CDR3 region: CASSIAGVMNTEAFF. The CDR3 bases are TGTGCCAGTTCTATCGCAGGAGTGATGAACACTGAAGCTTTCTTT.

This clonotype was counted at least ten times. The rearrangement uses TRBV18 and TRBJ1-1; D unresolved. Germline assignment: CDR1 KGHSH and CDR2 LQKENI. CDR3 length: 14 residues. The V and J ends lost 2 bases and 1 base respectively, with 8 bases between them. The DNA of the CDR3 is TGTGCCAGCTCACCATTGGGTACGAACACTGAAGCTTTCTTT. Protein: CASSPLGTNTEAFF.

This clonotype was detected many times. As DNA, the CDR3 is TGTGCCAGCAGGAACGAGTTCGGGGCGGGGGGCACTGAAGCTTTCTTT. Its translation is CASRNEFGAGGTEAFF. The rearrangement joins TRBV6-1 to TRBJ1-1, with D maybe TRBD1 (5 bases). Germline V gene data show CDR1 as MNHNS and CDR2 as SASEGT. The CDR3 consists of 16 residues. Trimming stripped 6 bases from V and 4 bases from J, with 21 bases between.

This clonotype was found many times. The CDR3 bases are TGTGCCAGCAGGGGGCGCATGGACACTGAAGCTTTCTTT. Translated, it gives CASRGRMDTEAFF. The chain joins TRBV28 to TRBJ1-1; a weak D match, TRBD1 (5 bases). Germline V gene sequence: CDR1 MDHEN, CDR2 SYDVKM. The CDR3 covers 13 residues. The V end lost 6 bases, the J end lost 3 bases, and 11 bases lay between the germline ends.

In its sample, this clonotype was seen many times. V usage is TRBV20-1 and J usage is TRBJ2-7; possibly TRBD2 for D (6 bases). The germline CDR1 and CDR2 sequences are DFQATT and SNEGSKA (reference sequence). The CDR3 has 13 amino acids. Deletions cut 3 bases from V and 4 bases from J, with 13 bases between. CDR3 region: CSARSGGWYEQYF. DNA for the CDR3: TGCAGTGCTAGGTCCGGGGGATGGTACGAGCAGTACTTC.

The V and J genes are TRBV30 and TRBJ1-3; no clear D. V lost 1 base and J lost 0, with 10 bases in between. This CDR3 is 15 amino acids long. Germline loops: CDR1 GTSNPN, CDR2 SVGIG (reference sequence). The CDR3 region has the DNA TGTGCCTGGAGTGGGGATTTTGGCTCTGGAAACACCATATATTTT. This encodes CAWSGDFGSGNTIYF.

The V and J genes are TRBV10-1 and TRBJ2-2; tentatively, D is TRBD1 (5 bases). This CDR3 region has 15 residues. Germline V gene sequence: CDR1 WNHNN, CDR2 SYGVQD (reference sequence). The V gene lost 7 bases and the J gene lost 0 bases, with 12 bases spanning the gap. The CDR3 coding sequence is TGCGCCAGCAAAGACAGACCCGCGAACACCGGGGAGCTGTTTTTT. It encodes CASKDRPANTGELFF.

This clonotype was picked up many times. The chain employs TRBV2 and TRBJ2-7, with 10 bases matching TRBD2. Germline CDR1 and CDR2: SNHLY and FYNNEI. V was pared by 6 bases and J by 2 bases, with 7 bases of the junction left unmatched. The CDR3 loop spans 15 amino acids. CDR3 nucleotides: TGTGCCAGCAGGGCTAGCGGGAGCGTAACCTACGAGCAGTACTTC. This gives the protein CASRASGSVTYEQYF. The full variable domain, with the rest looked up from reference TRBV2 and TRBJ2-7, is EPEVTQTPSHQVTQMGQEVILRCVPISNHLYFYWYRQILGQKVEFLVSFYNNEISEKSEIFDDQFSVERPDGSNFTLKIRSTKLEDSAMYFCASRASGSVTYEQYFGPGTRLTVT.

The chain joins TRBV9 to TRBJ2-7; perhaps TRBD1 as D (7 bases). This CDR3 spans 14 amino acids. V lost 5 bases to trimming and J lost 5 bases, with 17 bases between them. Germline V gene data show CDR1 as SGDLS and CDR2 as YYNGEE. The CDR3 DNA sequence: TGTGCCAGCAGTTTATGGGGCAGGGGGGACGAGCAGTACTTC. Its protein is CASSLWGRGDEQYF.

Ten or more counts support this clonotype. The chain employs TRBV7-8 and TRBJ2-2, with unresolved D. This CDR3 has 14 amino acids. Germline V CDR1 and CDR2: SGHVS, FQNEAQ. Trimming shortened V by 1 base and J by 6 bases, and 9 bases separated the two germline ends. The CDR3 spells CASSLGSGAGELFF. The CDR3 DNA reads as TGTGCCAGCAGCTTAGGGTCCGGTGCCGGGGAGCTGTTTTTT.